This TCR beta chain was identified in a study of human T cells and chemical hapten exposure. Study-wide background: While the approximately 24-week study was under way, patients received diphenylcyclopropenone on the scalp every week.

Study conclusions and caveats: Controls had significantly fewer large CDR3 similarity clusters than were formed by expanded TCRs.

TCRdb used MiXCR to reprocess the RACE reads, holding one entry per CDR3 protein. The repertoire holds about 340,000 distinct CDR3 sequences, with roughly 6.9% as singletons. CDR1 LGHNA and CDR2 YNFKEQ come from the germline V gene. With 4 bases clipped from V and 4 bases from J, the junction kept 9 bases outside the gene matches. CDR3 length: 16 amino acids. This clonotype turned up a few times. Its antigen remains unknown. Time point indicated: patch test 1, 2 weeks after DPC sensitization. Treatment here: therapeutic diphenylcyclopropenone sensitization with weekly scalp DPC. Total RNA extraction was carried out from unfractionated whole blood.

This sequence was found in a woman between 18 and 30 years old with alopecia areata. Some clones in this sample may be carry-over from other donors' samples. This rearrangement joins TRBV4-2 to TRBJ2-1; 8 bases fit TRBD1. The sample was whole blood, taken in connection with sensitization to the hapten diphenylcyclopropenone (DPC). CDR3 region: CASSPPGTGFYNEQFF. In DNA form, the CDR3 reads TGTGCCAGCAGCCCCCCCGGGACAGGATTTTACAATGAGCAGTTCTTC.